This T cell receptor (beta chain) was sequenced during a study of neurological immune-mediated disorders (dated by TCRdb to the late 2010s). With respect to the entire study: Among the roughly 35 multiple sclerosis patients, 31 had relapsing-remitting MS and 3 had secondary progressive MS. Peripheral blood TCR-beta repertoires from patients with HTLV-I-associated myelopathy (HAM/TSP), patients with multiple sclerosis, and healthy controls were compared in the study using UMI-based sequencing. The approximately 110 TCR-beta libraries included longitudinal samples, technical triplicates and paired sorted CD4+ and CD8+ T-cell subsets alongside PBMC samples. Of the roughly 71 subjects in the cohort, around 14 were HAM/TSP patients, some 35 were multiple sclerosis patients, and 20 were healthy controls. The study at large found these results: The highest TCR clonal expansion was observed in HAM/TSP patients, whereas the lowest was observed in MS patients, even when compared with healthy controls. No identical CDR3 amino acid sequences were found to be shared among expanded clones across subjects, suggesting that TCR-beta repertoires were private in all groups. The MS cluster showed no association with clinical or MRI features, and the authors stated that larger cohorts are needed. In a phylogenetic analysis, the repertoires of 18 out of 34 MS patients fell into a single cluster of related CDR3 sequences, pointing to a possible signature at the repertoire level.

The germline V gene sets CDR1 to SGHTA and CDR2 to FQGNSA. V is clipped by 4 bases and J by 3 bases, and the sequence between their germline boundaries is 15 bases long. The cysteine opens and the phenylalanine closes a CDR3 of 16 amino acids. The kept DNA is CDR3 alone, 48 bases in frame from the first base. Concerning this clonotype: Its antigen has not been determined. One base away there is no much larger clone; base qualities are not given.

For the unsorted PBMC libraries, 2 million PBMCs were stored in RNAlater at -80 degrees C until RNA extraction and were used to generate the libraries. The multiple sclerosis patients were enrolled in a US clinical protocol that used magnetic resonance imaging to evaluate disease progression. PBMCs were separated from peripheral blood using Ficoll-Hypaque density gradient centrifugation and then cryopreserved in liquid nitrogen. cDNA synthesis used template-switch 5'RACE with a primer carrying a 10-nucleotide random unique molecular identifier tagging each TCR transcript. Every sequencing run covered 15-18 subjects and yielded more than 180 million TCR-beta sequences. The RNeasy kit was used to extract total RNA. The KAPA Real-time Library Amplification kit was used to amplify TCR-beta VDJ regions with primers for the TCR constant region and the 5'RACE anchor. Sample indexes and Illumina adaptors were added in a first PCR, after which library yield was increased in a second PCR. The roughly 650 bp TCR product was size-selected on a 2% E-gel SizeSelection system after Ampure bead purification. Before pooling, library quality was assessed on a Bioanalyzer, concentration was determined with Qubit, and library quantification was performed with the Kapa Library Quantification kit. Paired-end 2 x 150 bp sequencing of the libraries was performed on an Illumina HiSeq 2500. To increase sequence diversity, roughly 24-32% phiX was spiked into each library pool. The paper's data handling went like this. The quality-filtered reads were processed with the UMI-based MiGEC pipeline, whose error correction step removed more than 90% of the raw TCR sequences. IMGT germline references were used for aligning VDJ genes, and each clonotype was defined as a unique CDR3 amino acid sequence together with its V-J genes. Clonal expansion, Shannon diversity and CDR3 relatedness (CalcPairwiseDistances, ClusterSamples) were evaluated with VDJtools, and phylogenetic trees were built with CLCbio workbench. Clones with at least 8 unique UMIs were defined as expanded, with this threshold being based on coefficient-of-variation modelling across technical triplicates. TCRdb trimmed the raw reads at Q25, called clones with MiXCR and kept productive beta chains. Records with the same CDR3 protein are collapsed into one entry carrying the most frequent genes and DNA. TCRdb, not the original authors, processed these V and J calls. The sample records about 71,000 distinct CDR3 sequences, nearly 3.5% of which are singletons. Together, the top ten hold roughly 3.7% of the sample.

The clonotype was recovered from a man in his forties with multiple sclerosis. The material sequenced was PBMCs. This sequence uses TRBV7-2 and TRBJ1-4, with the D gene not clear enough to name. The nucleotide sequence is given as TGTGCCAGCAGCTCCCGGGTCCTCGGGGCTAATGAAAAACTGTTTTTT. Translated, this gives CASSSRVLGANEKLFF.